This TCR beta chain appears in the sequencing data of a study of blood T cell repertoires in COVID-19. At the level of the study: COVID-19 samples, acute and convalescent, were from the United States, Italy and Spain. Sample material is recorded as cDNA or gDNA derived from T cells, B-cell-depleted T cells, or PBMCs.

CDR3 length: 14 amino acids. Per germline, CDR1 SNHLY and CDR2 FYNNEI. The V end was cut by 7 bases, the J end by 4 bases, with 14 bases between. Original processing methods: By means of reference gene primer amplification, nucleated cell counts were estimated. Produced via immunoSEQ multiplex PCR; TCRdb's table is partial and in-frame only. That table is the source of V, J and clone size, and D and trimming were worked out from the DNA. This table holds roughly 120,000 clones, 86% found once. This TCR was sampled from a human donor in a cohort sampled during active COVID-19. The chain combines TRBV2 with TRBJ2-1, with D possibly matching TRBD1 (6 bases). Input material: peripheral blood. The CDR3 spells CASKSGTQYNEQFF. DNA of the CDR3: TGTGCCAGCAAATCCGGGACACAATACAATGAGCAGTTCTTC.